The T cell receptor beta chain under discussion was sequenced for a study of blood T cell repertoires in COVID-19. Looking at the study overall: T cells, B-cell-depleted T cells, or PBMCs provided the cDNA or gDNA that served as material.

The CDR3 consists of 15 residues. Per the germline V gene, CDR1 is LGHNA and CDR2 is YSLEER. Trimming removed 4 bases from V and 5 bases from J; junction bases left unmatched: 10. Original handling: Estimation of nucleated cell counts was performed using reference gene primer amplification. TCRdb keeps only in-frame clones here, not all; method: immunoSEQ multiplex PCR. V, J and clone size reflect that table, while D and trimming were determined from the DNA. The sample lists 120,000 to 150,000 clones, roughly 84% seen once, with 8.5% to 9% in the top ten. The sequenced sample was peripheral blood. V and J are TRBV4-3 and TRBJ1-2, with TRBD1 identical over 7 bases. The receptor's source is a young man with COVID-19, enrolled during active disease. CDR3: CASSPAGGERYGYTF. In DNA, the CDR3 is TGCGCCAGCAGCCCCGCAGGGGGTGAACGTTATGGCTACACCTTC.